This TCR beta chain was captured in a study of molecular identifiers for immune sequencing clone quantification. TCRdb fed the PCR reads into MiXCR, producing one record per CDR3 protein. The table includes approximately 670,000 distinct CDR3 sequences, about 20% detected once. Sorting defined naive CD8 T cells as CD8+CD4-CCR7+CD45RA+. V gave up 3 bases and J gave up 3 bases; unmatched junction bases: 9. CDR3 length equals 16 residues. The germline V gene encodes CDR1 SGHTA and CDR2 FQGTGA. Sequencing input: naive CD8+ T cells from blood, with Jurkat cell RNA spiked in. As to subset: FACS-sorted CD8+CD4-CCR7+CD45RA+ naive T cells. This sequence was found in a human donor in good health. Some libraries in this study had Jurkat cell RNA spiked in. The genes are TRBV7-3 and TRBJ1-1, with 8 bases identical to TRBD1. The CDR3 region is CASSLNAGQVHTEAFF. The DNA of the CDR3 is TGTGCCAGCAGCTTGAACGCGGGACAGGTACACACTGAAGCTTTCTTT. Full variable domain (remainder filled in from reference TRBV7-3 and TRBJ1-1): GAGVSQTPSNKVTEKGKYVELRCDPISGHTALYWYRQSLGQGPEFLIYFQGTGAADDSGLPNDRFFAVRPEGSVSTLKIQRTERGDSAVYLCASSLNAGQVHTEAFFGQGTRLTVV.